Following are 25 T cell receptor beta chains from one sample sequenced in a study of blood T cell repertoires in COVID-19. Only in-frame clones appear in the TCRdb table, and some are missing; sequencing was by immunoSEQ multiplex PCR. This sample has approximately 210,000 clones, with roughly 86% found just once. Specimen: peripheral blood. These receptors all stem from a woman in her 70s with active or convalescent COVID-19.

In this sample, this clone turned up once. The chain combines TRBV2 with TRBJ2-5, with 9 positions matching TRBD2. The V and J ends lost 4 bases and 2 bases, in that order; junction bases with no gene match: 5. This CDR3 is built from 15 residues. In germline, CDR1 is SNHLY, CDR2 FYNNEI. The CDR3 loop reads CASSVAGGQQETQYF. The CDR3 DNA reads TGTGCCAGCAGTGTGGCGGGAGGGCAACAAGAGACCCAGTACTTC.

The V and J genes are TRBV27 and TRBJ1-2; D perhaps matches TRBD1 (6 bases). The CDR3 runs to 15 residues. Deletions cut 3 bases from V and 3 bases from J, with 14 bases between. In germline, CDR1 is MNHEY, CDR2 SMNVEV (reference sequence). The CDR3 sequence: CASSFYSTGHYGYTF. In DNA, the CDR3 is TGTGCCAGCAGTTTCTACTCGACAGGCCACTATGGCTACACCTTC.

This clone has at least ten counts. V and J are TRBV7-3 and TRBJ2-3, with 7 nucleotides matching TRBD2. V dropped 5 bases and J dropped 4; count of bases not matched to a gene: 6. Per germline, CDR1 SGHTA and CDR2 FQGTGA. The CDR3 sequence is 14 residues long. This CDR3 is CASSPIGLADTQYF. CDR3 bases: TGTGCCAGCAGCCCTATCGGACTAGCAGATACGCAGTATTTT.

The chain is built from TRBV5-1 and TRBJ1-4; D unresolved. Germline loops: CDR1 SGHRS, CDR2 YFSETQ. CDR3 length: 14 amino acids. Trimming left V 3 bases short and J 5 bases short, with 11 bases between. Here the CDR3 reads CASSYEGLNEKLFF. CDR3 coding DNA: TGCGCCAGCAGCTACGAGGGCCTGAATGAAAAACTGTTTTTT.

This clone was seen a handful of times. The chain is built from TRBV5-5 and TRBJ1-3; 10 positions match TRBD1. From germline, CDR1 is SGHKS and CDR2 YYEKEE (reference sequence). This CDR3 has 16 amino acids. V lost 0 bases and J lost 8; bases outside the gene matches: 8. The DNA of the CDR3 is TGTGCCAGCAGCTTGGGTCCCGGGACAGGGGTAGACACCATATATTTT. This encodes CASSLGPGTGVDTIYF. Drawing the rest from reference TRBV5-5 and TRBJ1-3, the complete variable domain is DAGVTQSPTHLIKTRGQQVTLRCSPISGHKSVSWYQQVLGQGPQFIFQYYEKEERGRGNFPDRFSARQFPNYSSELNVNALLLGDSALYLCASSLGPGTGVDTIYFGEGSWLTVV.

The rearrangement links TRBV5-4 to TRBJ2-7; TRBD2 aligns across 8 bases. The ends lost 1 base at V and 3 bases at J; junction bases unmatched: 9. The CDR3 totals 16 residues. CDR1 and CDR2 from the germline V gene are SGHNT and YYREEE (reference sequence). The CDR3 DNA sequence: TGTGCCAGCAGCTTGAGGCCTAGCGGGCTTAACTACGAGCAGTACTTC. It encodes CASSLRPSGLNYEQYF.

The genes are TRBV11-3 and TRBJ2-6, with D possibly being TRBD1 (5 bases). The CDR3 runs 16 residues. V shed 4 bases and J shed 4 bases, with 14 bases lying between them. Germline loops: CDR1 SGHNT, CDR2 YENEEA. CDR3 residues: CASSYSKGSGANVLTF. The CDR3 DNA follows: TGTGCCAGCAGCTATTCCAAGGGGTCAGGGGCCAACGTCCTGACTTTC.

The CDR3 nucleotides read TGTGCCACCAGCCGGGACAGCTCCTATAATTCACCCCTCCACTTT. Protein: CATSRDSSYNSPLHF. The chain couples TRBV15 to TRBJ1-6, with TRBD1 matching over 7 bases. The J segment lost 0 bases and the V segment lost 5 bases, leaving 1 base of the junction unmatched. Germline-derived CDR1 and CDR2 are LNHNV and YYDKDF (reference sequence). The CDR3 consists of 15 residues.

V gene TRBV10-3 combines with J gene TRBJ2-5; 11 nucleotides align to TRBD2. Looked up from germline, CDR1 is ENHRY and CDR2 is SYGVKD. V shed 6 bases and J 4 bases; nucleotides not matched to a gene: 10. The CDR3 extends over 16 amino acids. The CDR3 region has the DNA TGTGCCATCAGACCCCCACCACTAGCGGGAGCAGAGACCCAGTACTTC. Amino acids: CAIRPPPLAGAETQYF.

The rearrangement uses TRBV7-8 and TRBJ1-5; 7 positions match TRBD1. The germline CDR1 and CDR2 sequences are SGHVS and FQNEAQ. The CDR3 consists of 16 residues. Losses at the gene ends were 5 bases for V and 2 bases for J; bases not matched to a gene: 9. CDR3 in amino acids: CASSRSGQFGNQPQHF. The DNA for the CDR3 is TGTGCCAGCAGCAGATCGGGACAGTTTGGCAATCAGCCCCAGCATTTT.

The genes are TRBV5-6 and TRBJ1-3; a weak D match, TRBD1 (5 bases). The CDR3 extends over 14 amino acids. V lost 2 bases to trimming and J lost 0 bases, with 6 bases between them. In germline, CDR1 is SGHDT, CDR2 YYEEEE. For the CDR3, the DNA is TGTGCCAGCAGCTTTGACAGCTCTGGAAACACCATATATTTT. It encodes CASSFDSSGNTIYF.

In its sample, this clone was seen a few times. This sequence joins TRBV19 and TRBJ2-3; TRBD1 is a possible D gene (5 bases). Germline-derived CDR1 and CDR2 are LNHDA and SQIVND (reference sequence). The ends were cut back, 0 bases at V and 6 bases at J, with 10 bases in the middle. This CDR3 contains 14 residues. CDR3 bases: TGTGCCAGTAGTATAGATAACAGGTGGGATACGCAGTATTTT. This sequence encodes CASSIDNRWDTQYF.

The chain uses TRBV2 and TRBJ2-5; a weak D match, TRBD2 (5 bases). From germline, CDR1 is SNHLY and CDR2 FYNNEI. CDR3 size: 14 residues. Trimming removed 4 bases at V and 4 bases at J, with 13 bases between. The CDR3 region is CASSGERIRETQYF. CDR3 coding DNA: TGTGCCAGCAGTGGGGAGAGGATCCGAGAGACCCAGTACTTC.

V is TRBV11-2 and J is TRBJ2-7; 10 nucleotides line up with TRBD2. This CDR3 has 13 amino acids. The germline V gene has CDR1 SGHAT and CDR2 FQNNGV. Trimming took 4 bases from V and 4 from J; bases not matched to a gene: 1. The CDR3 here is CASSWTSGYEQYF. The CDR3 DNA sequence: TGTGCCAGCAGCTGGACTAGCGGTTACGAGCAGTACTTC.

This clone was detected only a few times. The rearrangement uses TRBV18 and TRBJ2-2, with 11 positions matching TRBD2. The V segment lost 3 bases and the J segment 4 bases; nucleotides outside the gene matches: 7. The CDR3 length is 17 residues. Per the germline V gene, CDR1 is KGHSH and CDR2 is LQKENI. CDR3 sequence reads: CASSPMTSGTGTGELFF. The CDR3 bases are TGTGCCAGCTCACCCATGACTAGCGGGACGGGCACCGGGGAGCTGTTTTTT.

J is TRBJ2-3 and V is TRBV28, with 10 bases matching TRBD2. This CDR3 is built from 15 residues. Germline CDR1 and CDR2: MDHEN and SYDVKM. V dropped 6 bases and J dropped 6; count of bases not matched to a gene: 9. CDR3 amino acids: CASRPQRGGRDTQYF. CDR3 coding DNA: TGTGCCAGCAGGCCACAGCGGGGGGGAAGGGATACGCAGTATTTT.

V is TRBV6-5 and J is TRBJ1-3; TRBD1 might be the D (6 bases). The germline V gene encodes CDR1 MNHEY and CDR2 SVGAGI. This CDR3 comprises 16 residues. V dropped 2 bases and J dropped 5 bases, with 16 bases sitting between them. This chain's CDR3 is CASSYGGGQLRNTIYF. The CDR3 DNA reads as TGTGCCAGCAGTTACGGGGGGGGGCAGCTTAGAAACACCATATATTTT.

The chain is built from TRBV24-1 and TRBJ1-2, with no clear D. The CDR3 is 13 residues long. From germline, CDR1 is KGHDR and CDR2 SFDVKD. V lost 4 bases and J 5 bases, leaving 10 bases between the germline ends. CDR3 bases: TGTGCCACCAGTGACTCCGGGGTTTATGGCTACACCTTC. This sequence encodes CATSDSGVYGYTF.

V and J are TRBV6-5 and TRBJ2-7; 10 positions match TRBD1. The germline V gene has CDR1 MNHEY and CDR2 SVGAGI. This CDR3 spans 14 amino acids. Trimming took 6 bases from V and 9 from J; bases not matched to a gene: 11. CDR3 bases: TGTGCCAGCAGGCTCGACCGGGACAGGGGCGGGCAGTACTTC. This gives the protein CASRLDRDRGGQYF.

V and J are TRBV2 and TRBJ2-1; a weak D match, TRBD2 (5 bases). The V and J ends lost 8 bases and 7 bases respectively, with 18 bases between them. The CDR3 spans 14 residues. Germline V gene lookup returns CDR1 SNHLY and CDR2 FYNNEI. In DNA, the CDR3 is TGTGCCAGCGCGCGGACTCGTCTGGAGAATGAGCAGTTCTTC. Its translation: CASARTRLENEQFF. Variable domain in full (rest from reference TRBV2 and TRBJ2-1): EPEVTQTPSHQVTQMGQEVILRCVPISNHLYFYWYRQILGQKVEFLVSFYNNEISEKSEIFDDQFSVERPDGSNFTLKIRSTKLEDSAMYFCASARTRLENEQFFGPGTRLTVL.

The gene calls are TRBV28 and TRBJ2-7, with 10 bases fitting TRBD1. The CDR3 runs to 16 residues. CDR1 is MDHEN, CDR2 SYDVKM, per germline. V was pared by 3 bases and J by 4 bases, with 9 bases of the junction left unmatched. This CDR3 reads CASSFQHGQGVYEQYF. The CDR3 coding sequence is TGTGCCAGCAGTTTTCAACACGGACAGGGGGTTTACGAGCAGTACTTC.

The chain couples TRBV5-1 to TRBJ2-2; TRBD1 agrees at 11 bases. Germline CDR1 and CDR2: SGHRS and YFSETQ. The CDR3 runs 15 residues. Trimming removed 3 bases from V and 6 bases from J; junction bases left unmatched: 4. The CDR3 is CASSSDRGLAGELFF. The DNA for the CDR3 is TGCGCCAGCAGCTCGGACAGGGGGCTGGCCGGGGAGCTGTTTTTT.

The rearrangement links TRBV7-9 to TRBJ2-1; D is perhaps TRBD1 (6 bases). V gave up 6 bases and J gave up 3 bases, with 18 bases separating them. The CDR3 is made up of 16 amino acids. The germline V gene has CDR1 SEHNR and CDR2 FQNEAQ (reference sequence). The CDR3, as DNA: TGTGCCAGCAGGGCCACCGGGACATCCCACTACAATGAGCAGTTCTTC. Its protein product is CASRATGTSHYNEQFF.

J is TRBJ2-3 and V is TRBV5-1, with D perhaps TRBD2 (6 bases). Germline V gene sequence: CDR1 SGHRS, CDR2 YFSETQ. V was clipped by 3 bases and J by 0 bases, with 14 bases between them. There are 16 residues in the CDR3. In DNA, the CDR3 is TGCGCCAGCAGCTCGAGGAGGGTACTTAGCACAGATACGCAGTATTTT. Encoded protein: CASSSRRVLSTDTQYF.

V is TRBV6-5 and J is TRBJ2-7; 11 bases are shared with TRBD1. Germline V lookup: CDR1 MNHEY, CDR2 SVGAGI. The CDR3 has 14 residues. After removal of 2 bases from V and 4 bases from J, the junction contained 1 base not matched to a gene. The CDR3 DNA is TGTGCCAGCAGTTACGGGACAGGGGGTTACGAGCAGTACTTC. It codes for CASSYGTGGYEQYF.